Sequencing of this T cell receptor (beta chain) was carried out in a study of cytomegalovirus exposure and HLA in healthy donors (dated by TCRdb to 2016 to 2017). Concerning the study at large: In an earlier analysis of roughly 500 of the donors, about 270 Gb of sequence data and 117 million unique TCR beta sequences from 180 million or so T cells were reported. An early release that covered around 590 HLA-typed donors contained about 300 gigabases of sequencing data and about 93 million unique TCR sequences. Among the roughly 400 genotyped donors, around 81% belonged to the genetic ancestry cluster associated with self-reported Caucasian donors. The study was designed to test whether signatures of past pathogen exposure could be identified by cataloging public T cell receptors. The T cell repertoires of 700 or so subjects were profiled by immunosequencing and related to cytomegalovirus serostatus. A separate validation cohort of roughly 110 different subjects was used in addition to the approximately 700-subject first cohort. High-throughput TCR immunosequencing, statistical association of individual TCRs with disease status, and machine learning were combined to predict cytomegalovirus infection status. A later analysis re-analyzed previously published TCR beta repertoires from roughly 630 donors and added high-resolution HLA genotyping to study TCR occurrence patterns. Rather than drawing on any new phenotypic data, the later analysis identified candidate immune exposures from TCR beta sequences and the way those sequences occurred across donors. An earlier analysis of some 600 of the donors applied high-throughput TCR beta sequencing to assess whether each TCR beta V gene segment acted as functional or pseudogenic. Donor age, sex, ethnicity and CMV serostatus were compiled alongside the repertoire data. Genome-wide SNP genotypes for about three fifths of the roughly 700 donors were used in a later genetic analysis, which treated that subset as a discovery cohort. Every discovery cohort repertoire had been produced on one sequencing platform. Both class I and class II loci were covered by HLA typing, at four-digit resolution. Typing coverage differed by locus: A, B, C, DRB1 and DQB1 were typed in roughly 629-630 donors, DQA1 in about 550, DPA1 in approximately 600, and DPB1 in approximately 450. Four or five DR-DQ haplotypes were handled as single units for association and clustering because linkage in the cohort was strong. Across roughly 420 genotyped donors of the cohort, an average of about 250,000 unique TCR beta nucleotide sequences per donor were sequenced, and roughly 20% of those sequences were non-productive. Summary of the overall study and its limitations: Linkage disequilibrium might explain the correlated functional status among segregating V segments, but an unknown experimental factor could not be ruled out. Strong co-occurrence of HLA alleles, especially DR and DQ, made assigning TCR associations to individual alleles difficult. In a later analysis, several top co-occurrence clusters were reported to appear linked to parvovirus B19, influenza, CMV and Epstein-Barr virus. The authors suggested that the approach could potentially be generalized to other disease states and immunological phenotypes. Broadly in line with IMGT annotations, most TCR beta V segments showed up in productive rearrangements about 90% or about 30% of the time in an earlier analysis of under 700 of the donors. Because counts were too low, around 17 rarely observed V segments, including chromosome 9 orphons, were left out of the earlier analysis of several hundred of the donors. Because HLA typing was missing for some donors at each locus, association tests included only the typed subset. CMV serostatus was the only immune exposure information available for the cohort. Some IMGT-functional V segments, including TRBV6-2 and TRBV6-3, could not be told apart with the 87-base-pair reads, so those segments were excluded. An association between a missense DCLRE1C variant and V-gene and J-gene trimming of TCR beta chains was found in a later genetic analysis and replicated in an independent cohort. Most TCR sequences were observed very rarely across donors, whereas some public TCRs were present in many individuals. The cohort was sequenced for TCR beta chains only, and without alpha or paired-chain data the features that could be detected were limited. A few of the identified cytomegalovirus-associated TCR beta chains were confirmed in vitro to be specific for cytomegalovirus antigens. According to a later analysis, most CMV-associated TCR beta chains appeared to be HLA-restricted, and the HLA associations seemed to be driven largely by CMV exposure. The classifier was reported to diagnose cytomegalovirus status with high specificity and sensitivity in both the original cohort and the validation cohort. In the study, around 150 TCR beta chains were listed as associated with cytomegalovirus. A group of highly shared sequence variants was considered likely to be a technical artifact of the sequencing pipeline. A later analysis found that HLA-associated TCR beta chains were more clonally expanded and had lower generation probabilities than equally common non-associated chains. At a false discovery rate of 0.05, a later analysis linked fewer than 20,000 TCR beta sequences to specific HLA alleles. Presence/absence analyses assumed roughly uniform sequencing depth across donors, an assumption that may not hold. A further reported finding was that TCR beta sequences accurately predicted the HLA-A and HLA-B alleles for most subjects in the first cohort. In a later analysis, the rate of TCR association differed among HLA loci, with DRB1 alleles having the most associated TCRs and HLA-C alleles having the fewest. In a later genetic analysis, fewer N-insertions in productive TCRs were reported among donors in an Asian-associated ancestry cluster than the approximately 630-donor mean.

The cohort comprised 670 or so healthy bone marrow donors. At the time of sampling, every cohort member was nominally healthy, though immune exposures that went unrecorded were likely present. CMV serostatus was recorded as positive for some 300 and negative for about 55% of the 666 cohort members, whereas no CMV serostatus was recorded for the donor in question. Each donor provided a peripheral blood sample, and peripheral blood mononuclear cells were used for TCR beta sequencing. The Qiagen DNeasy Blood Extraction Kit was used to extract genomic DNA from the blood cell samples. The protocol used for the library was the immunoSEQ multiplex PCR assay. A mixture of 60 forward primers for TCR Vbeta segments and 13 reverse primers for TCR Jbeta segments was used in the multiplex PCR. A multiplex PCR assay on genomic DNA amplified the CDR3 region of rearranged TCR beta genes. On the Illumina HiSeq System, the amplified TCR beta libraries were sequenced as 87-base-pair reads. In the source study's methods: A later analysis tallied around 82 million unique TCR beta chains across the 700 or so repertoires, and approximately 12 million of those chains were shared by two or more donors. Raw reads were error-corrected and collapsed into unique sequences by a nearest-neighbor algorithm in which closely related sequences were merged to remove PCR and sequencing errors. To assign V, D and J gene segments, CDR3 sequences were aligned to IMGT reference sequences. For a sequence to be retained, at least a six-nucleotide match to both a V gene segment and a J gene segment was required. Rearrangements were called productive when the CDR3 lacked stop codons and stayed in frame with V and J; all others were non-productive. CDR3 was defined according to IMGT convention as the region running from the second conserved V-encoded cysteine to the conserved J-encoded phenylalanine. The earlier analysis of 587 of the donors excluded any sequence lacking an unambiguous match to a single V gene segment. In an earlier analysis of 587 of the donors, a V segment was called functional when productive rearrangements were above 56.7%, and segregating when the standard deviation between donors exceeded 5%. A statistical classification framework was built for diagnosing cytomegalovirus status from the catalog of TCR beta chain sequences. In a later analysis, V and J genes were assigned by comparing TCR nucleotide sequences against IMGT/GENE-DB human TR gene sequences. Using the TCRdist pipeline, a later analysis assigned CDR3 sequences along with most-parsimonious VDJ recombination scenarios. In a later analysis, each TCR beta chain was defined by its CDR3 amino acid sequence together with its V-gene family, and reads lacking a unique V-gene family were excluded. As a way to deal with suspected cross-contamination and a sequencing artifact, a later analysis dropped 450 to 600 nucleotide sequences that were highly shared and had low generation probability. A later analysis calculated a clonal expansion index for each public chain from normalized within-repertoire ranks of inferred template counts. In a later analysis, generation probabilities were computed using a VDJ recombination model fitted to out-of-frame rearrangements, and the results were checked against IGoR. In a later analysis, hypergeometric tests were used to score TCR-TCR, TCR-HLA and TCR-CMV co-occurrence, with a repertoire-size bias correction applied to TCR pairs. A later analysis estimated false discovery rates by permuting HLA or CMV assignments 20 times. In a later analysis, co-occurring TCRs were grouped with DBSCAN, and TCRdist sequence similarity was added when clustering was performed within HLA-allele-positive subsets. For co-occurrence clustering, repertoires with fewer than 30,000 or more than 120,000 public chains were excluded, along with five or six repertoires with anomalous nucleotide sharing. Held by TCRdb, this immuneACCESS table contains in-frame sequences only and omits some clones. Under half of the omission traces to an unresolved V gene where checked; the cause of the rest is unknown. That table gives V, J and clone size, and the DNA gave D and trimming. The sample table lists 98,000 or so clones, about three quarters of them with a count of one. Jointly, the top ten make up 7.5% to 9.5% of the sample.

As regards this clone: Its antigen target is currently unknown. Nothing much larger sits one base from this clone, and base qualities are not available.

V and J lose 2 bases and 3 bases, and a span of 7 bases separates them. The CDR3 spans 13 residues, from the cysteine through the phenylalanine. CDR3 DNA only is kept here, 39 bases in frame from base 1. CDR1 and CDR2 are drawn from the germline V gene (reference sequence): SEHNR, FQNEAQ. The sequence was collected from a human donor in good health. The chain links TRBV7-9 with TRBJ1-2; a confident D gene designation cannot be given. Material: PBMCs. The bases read TGTGCCAGCAGCTTACACGGGGACTATGGCTACACCTTC. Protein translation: CASSLHGDYGYTF.